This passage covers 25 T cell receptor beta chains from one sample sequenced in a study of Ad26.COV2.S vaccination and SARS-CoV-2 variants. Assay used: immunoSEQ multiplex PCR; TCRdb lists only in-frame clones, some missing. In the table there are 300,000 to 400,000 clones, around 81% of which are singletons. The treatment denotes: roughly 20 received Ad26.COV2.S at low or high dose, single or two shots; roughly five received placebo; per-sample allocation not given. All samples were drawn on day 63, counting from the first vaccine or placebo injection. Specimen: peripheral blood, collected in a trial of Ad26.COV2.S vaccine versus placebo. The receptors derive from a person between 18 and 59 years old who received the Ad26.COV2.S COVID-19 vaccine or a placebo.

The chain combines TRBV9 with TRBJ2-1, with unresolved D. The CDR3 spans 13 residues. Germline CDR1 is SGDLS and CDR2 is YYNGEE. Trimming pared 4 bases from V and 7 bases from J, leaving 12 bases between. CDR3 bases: TGTGCCAGCAGCATTAAACACCGGAATGAGCAGTTCTTC. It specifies CASSIKHRNEQFF.

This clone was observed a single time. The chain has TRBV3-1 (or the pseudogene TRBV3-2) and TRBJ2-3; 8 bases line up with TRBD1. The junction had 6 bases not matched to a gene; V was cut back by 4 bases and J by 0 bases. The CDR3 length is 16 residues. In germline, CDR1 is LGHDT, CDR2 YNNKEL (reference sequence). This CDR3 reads CASSRRTGTSTDTQYF. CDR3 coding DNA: TGTGCCAGCAGCCGCCGGACAGGGACGAGCACAGATACGCAGTATTTT.

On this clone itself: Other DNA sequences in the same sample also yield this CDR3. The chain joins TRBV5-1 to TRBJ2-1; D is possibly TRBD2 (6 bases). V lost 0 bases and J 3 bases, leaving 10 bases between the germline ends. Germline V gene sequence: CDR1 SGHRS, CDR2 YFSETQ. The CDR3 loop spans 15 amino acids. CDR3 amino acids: CASSLAAGSYNEQFF. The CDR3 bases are TGCGCCAGCAGCTTGGCCGCCGGGAGCTACAATGAGCAGTTCTTC. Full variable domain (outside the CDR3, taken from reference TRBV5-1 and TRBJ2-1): KAGVTQTPRYLIKTRGQQVTLSCSPISGHRSVSWYQQTPGQGLQFLFEYFSETQRNKGNFPGRFSGRQFSNSRSEMNVSTLELGDSALYLCASSLAAGSYNEQFFGPGTRLTVL.

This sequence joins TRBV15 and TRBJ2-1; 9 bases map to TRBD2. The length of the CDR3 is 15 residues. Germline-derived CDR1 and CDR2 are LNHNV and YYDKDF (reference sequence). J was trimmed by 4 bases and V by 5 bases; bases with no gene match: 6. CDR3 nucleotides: TGTGCCACCAGCCCCGCGAGCGGGGGGTACAATGAGCAGTTCTTC. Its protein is CATSPASGGYNEQFF.

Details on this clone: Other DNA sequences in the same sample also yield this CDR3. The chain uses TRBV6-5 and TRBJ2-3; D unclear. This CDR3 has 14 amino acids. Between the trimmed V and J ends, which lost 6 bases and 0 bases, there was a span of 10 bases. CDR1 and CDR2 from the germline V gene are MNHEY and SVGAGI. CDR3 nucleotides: TGTGCCAGCAGCCCCCCCCGGAGCACAGATACGCAGTATTTT. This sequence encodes CASSPPRSTDTQYF.

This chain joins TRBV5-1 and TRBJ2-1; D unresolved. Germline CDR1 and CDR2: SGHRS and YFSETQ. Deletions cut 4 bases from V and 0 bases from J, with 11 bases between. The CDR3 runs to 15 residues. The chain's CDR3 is CASSPAPSSYNEQFF. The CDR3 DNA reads TGCGCCAGCAGCCCTGCCCCTAGCTCCTACAATGAGCAGTTCTTC.

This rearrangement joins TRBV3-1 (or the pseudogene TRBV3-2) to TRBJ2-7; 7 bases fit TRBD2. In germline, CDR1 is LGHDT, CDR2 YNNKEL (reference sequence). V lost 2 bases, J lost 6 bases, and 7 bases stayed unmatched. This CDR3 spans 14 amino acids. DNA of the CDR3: TGTGCCAGCAGCCAACTCGGGTCTAGCGGCGAGCAGTACTTC. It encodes CASSQLGSSGEQYF.

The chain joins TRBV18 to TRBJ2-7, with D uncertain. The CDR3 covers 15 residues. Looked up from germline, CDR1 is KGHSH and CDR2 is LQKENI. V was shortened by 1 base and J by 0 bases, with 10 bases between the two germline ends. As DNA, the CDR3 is TGTGCCAGCTCACCACGGCGTGAGAGCTCCTACGAGCAGTACTTC. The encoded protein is CASSPRRESSYEQYF.

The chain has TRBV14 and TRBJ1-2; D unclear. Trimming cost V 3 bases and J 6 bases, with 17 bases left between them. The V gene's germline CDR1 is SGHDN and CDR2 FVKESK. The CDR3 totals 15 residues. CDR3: CASSQYGADYDGYTF. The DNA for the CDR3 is TGTGCCAGCAGCCAGTACGGAGCGGATTATGATGGCTACACCTTC.

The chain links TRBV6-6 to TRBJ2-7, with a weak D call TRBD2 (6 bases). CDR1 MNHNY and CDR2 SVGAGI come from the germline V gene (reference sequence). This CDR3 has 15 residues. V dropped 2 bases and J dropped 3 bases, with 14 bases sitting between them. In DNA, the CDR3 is TGTGCCAGCAGTTACCGAGCACTAGCCCTCTACGAGCAGTACTTC. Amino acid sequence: CASSYRALALYEQYF.

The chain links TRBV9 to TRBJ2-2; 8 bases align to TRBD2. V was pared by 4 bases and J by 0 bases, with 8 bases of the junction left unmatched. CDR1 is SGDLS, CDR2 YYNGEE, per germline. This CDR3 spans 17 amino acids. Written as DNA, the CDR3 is TGTGCCAGCAGCCAGAGGAGCGGGGGCGCGAACACCGGGGAGCTGTTTTTT. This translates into CASSQRSGGANTGELFF.

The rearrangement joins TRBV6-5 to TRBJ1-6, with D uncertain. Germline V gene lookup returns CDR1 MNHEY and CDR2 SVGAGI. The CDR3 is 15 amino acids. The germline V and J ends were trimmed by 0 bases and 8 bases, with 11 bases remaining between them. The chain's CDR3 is CASSYSARLDSPLHF. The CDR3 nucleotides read TGTGCCAGCAGTTACTCAGCCCGGCTAGATTCACCCCTCCACTTT.

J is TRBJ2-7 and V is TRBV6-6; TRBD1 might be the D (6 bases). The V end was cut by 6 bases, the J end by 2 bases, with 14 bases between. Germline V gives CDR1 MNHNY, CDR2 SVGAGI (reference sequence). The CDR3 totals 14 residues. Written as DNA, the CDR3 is TGTGCCAGCAGCCCCGTGGACAGAACCTACGAGCAGTACTTC. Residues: CASSPVDRTYEQYF.

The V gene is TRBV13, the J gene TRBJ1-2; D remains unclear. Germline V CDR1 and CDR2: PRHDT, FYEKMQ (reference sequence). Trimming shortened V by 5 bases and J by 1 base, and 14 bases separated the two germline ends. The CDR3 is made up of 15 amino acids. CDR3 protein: CASSPPGDFNYGYTF. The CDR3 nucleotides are TGTGCCAGCAGCCCCCCGGGCGACTTTAACTATGGCTACACCTTC.

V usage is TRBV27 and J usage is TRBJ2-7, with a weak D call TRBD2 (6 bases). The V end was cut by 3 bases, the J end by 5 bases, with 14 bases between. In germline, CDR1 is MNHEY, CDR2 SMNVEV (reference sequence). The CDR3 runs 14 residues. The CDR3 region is CASSLLGPGDEQYF. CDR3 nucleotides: TGTGCCAGCAGTTTGCTCGGGCCGGGGGACGAGCAGTACTTC.

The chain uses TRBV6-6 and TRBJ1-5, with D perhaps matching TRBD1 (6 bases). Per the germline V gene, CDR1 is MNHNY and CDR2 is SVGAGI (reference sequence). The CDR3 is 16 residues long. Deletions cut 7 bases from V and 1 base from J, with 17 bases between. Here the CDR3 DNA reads TGTGCCAGCACAACCCATGCAGGGGCGAGCAATCAGCCCCAGCATTTT. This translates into CASTTHAGASNQPQHF.

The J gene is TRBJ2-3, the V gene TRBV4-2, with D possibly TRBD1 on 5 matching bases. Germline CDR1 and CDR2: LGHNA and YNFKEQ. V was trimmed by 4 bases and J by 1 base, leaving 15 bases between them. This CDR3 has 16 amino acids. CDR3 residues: CASSPLPWGGTDTQYF. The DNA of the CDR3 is TGTGCCAGCAGCCCTCTCCCATGGGGCGGCACAGATACGCAGTATTTT.

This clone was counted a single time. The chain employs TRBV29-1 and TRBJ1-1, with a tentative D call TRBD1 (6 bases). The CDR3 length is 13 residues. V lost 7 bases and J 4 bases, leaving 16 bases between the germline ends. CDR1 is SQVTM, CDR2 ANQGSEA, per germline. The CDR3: CSGVRGGPTEAFF. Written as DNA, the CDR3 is TGCAGCGGTGTTCGGGGGGGGCCCACTGAAGCTTTCTTT.

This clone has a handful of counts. This chain's CDR3 is CASSESPGSAFF. The CDR3 DNA reads as TGTGCCAGCAGTGAATCCCCAGGTAGTGCTTTCTTT. The J gene is TRBJ1-1, the V gene TRBV25-1; D is unresolved. The V end was cut by 1 base, the J end by 11 bases, with 11 bases between. From germline, CDR1 is MGHDK and CDR2 SYGVNS. CDR3 length: 12 amino acids.

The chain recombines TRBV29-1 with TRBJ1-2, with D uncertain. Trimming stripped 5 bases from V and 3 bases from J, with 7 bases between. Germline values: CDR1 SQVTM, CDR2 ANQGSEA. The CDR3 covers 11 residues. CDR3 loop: CSVPEHYGYTF. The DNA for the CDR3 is TGCAGCGTTCCGGAGCACTATGGCTACACCTTC.

DNA for the CDR3: TGTGCCAGCAGTGAAATACTCGGAGCTTTCTTT. Its protein product is CASSEILGAFF. The chain has TRBV2 and TRBJ1-1; D remains ambiguous. CDR1 SNHLY and CDR2 FYNNEI come from the germline V gene. CDR3 length: 11 amino acids. V lost 2 bases to trimming and J lost 10 bases, with 8 bases between them.

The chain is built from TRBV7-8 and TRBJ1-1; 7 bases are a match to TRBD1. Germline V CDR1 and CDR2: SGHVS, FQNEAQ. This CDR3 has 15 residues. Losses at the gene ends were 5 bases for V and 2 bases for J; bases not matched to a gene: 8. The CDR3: CASSHTGTANTEAFF. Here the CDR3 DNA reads TGTGCCAGCAGCCATACCGGGACAGCCAACACTGAAGCTTTCTTT.

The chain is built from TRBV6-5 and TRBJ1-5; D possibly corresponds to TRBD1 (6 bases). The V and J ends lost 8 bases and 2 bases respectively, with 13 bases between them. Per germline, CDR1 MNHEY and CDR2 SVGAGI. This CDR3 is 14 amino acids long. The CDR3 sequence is CASRQGLGNQPQHF. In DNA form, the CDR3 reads TGTGCCAGCCGTCAGGGGCTTGGCAATCAGCCCCAGCATTTT.

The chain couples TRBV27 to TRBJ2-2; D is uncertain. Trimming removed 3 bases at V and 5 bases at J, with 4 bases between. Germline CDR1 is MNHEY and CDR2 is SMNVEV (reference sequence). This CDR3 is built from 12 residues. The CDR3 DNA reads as TGTGCCAGCAGTTTTTCAACCGGGGAGCTGTTTTTT. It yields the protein CASSFSTGELFF.

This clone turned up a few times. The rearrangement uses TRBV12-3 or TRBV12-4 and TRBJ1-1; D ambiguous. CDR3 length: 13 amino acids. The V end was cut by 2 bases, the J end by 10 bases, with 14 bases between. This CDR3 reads CASSLLEGLGAFF. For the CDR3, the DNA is TGTGCCAGCAGTTTATTAGAGGGATTAGGAGCTTTCTTT.